This T cell receptor beta chain was found in a study of OX40 agonist ivuxolimab in advanced cancers. CDR3 length: 15 amino acids. V gave up 5 bases and J gave up 1 base; unmatched junction bases: 4. Germline CDR1 and CDR2: SSHAT and FNYEAQ (reference sequence). The table came from immunoSEQ multiplex PCR; TCRdb's copy has only in-frame clones and leaves some out. This table holds about 66,000 clones, more than 80% found once. The material sequenced was CD4+ or CD8+ T cells sorted from blood, taken in a trial of the OX40 agonist ivuxolimab. The clonotype comes from an adult with an advanced solid tumor such as melanoma, head and neck, liver or kidney cancer. This rearrangement joins TRBV7-7 to TRBJ2-3; 9 nucleotides match TRBD2. CDR3: CASSPQRGGTDTQYF. CDR3 coding DNA: TGTGCCAGCAGCCCCCAGCGGGGGGGCACAGATACGCAGTATTTT.